This is a list of T cell receptor beta chains from one sample in a study of response to subunit inactivated influenza vaccine. TCRdb re-analysed the RT-PCR reads in MiXCR, keeping a single row per CDR3 protein. The repertoire holds about 170,000 distinct CDR3 sequences, with approximately 12% as singletons. The sample also formed part of further work on T cells expressing NK-cell markers.

The specimen comprised CD8+ T cells sorted from PBMCs, sampled about 11 days after vaccination. The receptors were sampled from a man between 50 and 59 years old who received an inactivated influenza vaccine. CDR3s include the opening cysteine and the closing phenylalanine or tryptophan. D genes are given only for firm matches. The size field is filled for only some rows; it gives once, few, many or a size class.

clone size	D gene	V gene	J gene	CDR3 DNA	CDR3 protein
many	NA	TRBV20-1	TRBJ2-5	TGCAGTGCCCCAGAGCCTATAACCAAAGAGACCCAGTACTTC	CSAPEPITKETQYF
few	TRBD2	TRBV2	TRBJ2-7	TGTGCCAGCAGCACTAGCGGGGGTAGCAACGAGCAGTACTTC	CASSTSGGSNEQYF
many	NA	TRBV25-1	TRBJ2-3	TGTGCCAGCACCGAAGGGTCCGCAAGCACAGATACGCAGTATTTT	CASTEGSASTDTQYF
once	TRBD2	TRBV4-1	TRBJ2-5	TGCGCCAGCAGCCAAGTAGGACTAGCGGGAGCTGGGGAGACCCAGTACTTC	CASSQVGLAGAGETQYF
NA	NA	TRBV6-1	TRBJ1-5	TGTGCCAGCAGTACATCACGGGTTCAGCCCCAGCATTTT	CASSTSRVQPQHF
few	NA	TRBV12-3/TRBV12-4	TRBJ2-4	TGTGCCAGCAGGGGAAGGGAGCCCGGGAACATTCAGTACTTC	CASRGREPGNIQYF
NA	TRBD1	TRBV25-1	TRBJ2-1	TGTGCCAGCGACAGGGGAAGCTCCTACAATGAGCAGTTCTTC	CASDRGSSYNEQFF
NA	NA	TRBV5-1	TRBJ2-7	TGCGCCAGCAGCTTTACCGACGGCCCCTACGAGCAGTACTTC	CASSFTDGPYEQYF
many	NA	TRBV11-2	TRBJ1-2	TGTGCCAGCGGAAAAATCGGGACAAGAGGACACACCTTC	CASGKIGTRGHTF
few	NA	TRBV5-1	TRBJ2-2	TGCGCCAGCAGCTTTGGGGGATTGAACACCGGGGAGCTGTTTTTT	CASSFGGLNTGELFF
many	TRBD2	TRBV12-3/TRBV12-4	TRBJ2-3	TGTGCCAGCAGCATAGCGGGAGCTACAGATACGCAGTATTTT	CASSIAGATDTQYF
NA	TRBD1	TRBV7-8	TRBJ1-2	TGTGCCAGCAGCTTAGCATCGGGACAGGAGTTTTGGAACTATGGCTACACCTTC	CASSLASGQEFWNYGYTF
few	TRBD2	TRBV6-2/TRBV6-3	TRBJ2-3	TGTGCCAGCAGCGGACTAGCGGGGCCAGATACGCAGTATTTT	CASSGLAGPDTQYF
NA	NA	TRBV23-1	TRBJ1-1	TGCGCCAGCAGTCCATCCGGGCTCAGGGAGGCGAACACTGAAGCTTTCTTT	CASSPSGLREANTEAFF
NA	NA	TRBV4-3	TRBJ1-2	TGCGCCAGCAGCCAACGCGGGAAAACAGGGTTATATGGCTACACCTTC	CASSQRGKTGLYGYTF
NA	NA	TRBV5-6	TRBJ2-1	TGTGCCAGCACCCCCGCGGCCGGGGGGCGCAACTACAATGAGCAGTTCTTC	CASTPAAGGRNYNEQFF
NA	NA	TRBV2	TRBJ2-1	TGTGCCAGCAGCCCCAGGTGGCTAGCTTCAAATTTGGACAATGAGCAGTTCTTC	CASSPRWLASNLDNEQFF
NA	NA	TRBV13	TRBJ2-7	TGTGCCAGCAGCTTATTCGCCGAATCCTACGAGCAGTACTTC	CASSLFAESYEQYF
many	TRBD1	TRBV4-1	TRBJ2-1	TGCGCCAGCAGCCAAGATTGGGACAGGGGTCTAGGTGAGCAGTTCTTC	CASSQDWDRGLGEQFF
NA	NA	TRBV25-1	TRBJ2-2	TGTGCCAGCAGAGACAGGAATGGGGCAAACACCGGGGAGCTGTTTTTT	CASRDRNGANTGELFF
NA	NA	TRBV11-1	TRBJ2-5	TGTGCCAGCAGCCACCGGAGGGGCGAGGGCCAAGAGACCCAGTACTTC	CASSHRRGEGQETQYF
NA	NA	TRBV10-3	TRBJ1-2	TGTGCCACGGGAGGATCGAACTATGGCTACACCTTC	CATGGSNYGYTF
NA	TRBD2	TRBV24-1	TRBJ2-1	TGTGCCACCAGTGATGGGACTAGCGGTGGCAATGAGCAGTTCTTC	CATSDGTSGGNEQFF
NA	TRBD2	TRBV28	TRBJ2-1	TGTGCCAGCTACCCTCTGGCGGGAGACAAGAACGCTGAGCAGTTCTTC	CASYPLAGDKNAEQFF
few	TRBD1	TRBV15	TRBJ1-5	TGTGCCACCAGCAAGGACAGGGCGTTGAGTCAGCCCCAGCATTTT	CATSKDRALSQPQHF
many	NA	TRBV5-1	TRBJ2-7	TGCGCCAGCAGTTACAGGAATTCCTACGAGCAGTACTTC	CASSYRNSYEQYF
NA	NA	TRBV20-1	TRBJ2-5	TGCAGTGCAAGAAGGGCACTCCAAGAGACCCAGTACTTC	CSARRALQETQYF
many	TRBD1	TRBV4-2	TRBJ1-2	TGTGCCAGCAGCTTTCGGACAGGGGAAGGGAACTATGGCTACACCTTC	CASSFRTGEGNYGYTF
few	NA	TRBV5-1	TRBJ2-1	TGCGCCAGCAGCTTGGATGGGGGTTACGATGAGCAGTTCTTC	CASSLDGGYDEQFF
NA	NA	TRBV9	TRBJ2-7	TGTGCCAGCAGCGTAAGGTCGGACTTCGGTAACGAGCAGTACTTC	CASSVRSDFGNEQYF
many	TRBD1	TRBV29-1	TRBJ1-1	TGCAGCGTCGGTACAGGGGAGGGCACTGAAGCTTTCTTT	CSVGTGEGTEAFF
NA	NA	TRBV6-5	TRBJ2-7	TGTGCCAGCAGTTATACGGGGTCAACCTACGAGCAGTACTTC	CASSYTGSTYEQYF
NA	NA	TRBV12-3/TRBV12-4	TRBJ2-3	TGTGCCAGCAGTGCAGTACCAGATACGCAGTATTTT	CASSAVPDTQYF
many	TRBD2	TRBV6-1	TRBJ2-1	TGTGCCAGCAGCAGACTAGCGGGGGAGGGAAATGAGCAGTTCTTC	CASSRLAGEGNEQFF
NA	TRBD1	TRBV10-3	TRBJ1-1	TGTGCCATCAGTGAAGGGGGCTACAGGGTAGGAGCTTTCTTT	CAISEGGYRVGAFF
few	NA	TRBV7-6	TRBJ2-7	TGTGCCAGCAGCTTAGACCCTACGGGGGCTATGTACGAGCAGTACTTC	CASSLDPTGAMYEQYF
few	NA	TRBV4-1	TRBJ2-1	TGCGCCAGCAGTTCCCTTTTGGGCGTGGGCTACAATGAGCAGTTCTTC	CASSSLLGVGYNEQFF
NA	NA	TRBV28	TRBJ2-2	TGTGCCAGCACCTTAGCCCGGGCTGGGAGCGCCGGGGAGCTGTTTTTT	CASTLARAGSAGELFF
NA	NA	TRBV21-1	TRBJ2-7	TGTGCCACCCCACCGCCACGAGAGGACAGGGTCGTTGGCCACGAGCAGTACTTC	CATPPPREDRVVGHEQYF
few	NA	TRBV4-1	TRBJ1-2	TGCGCCAGCAGCCAAGATACAGACAACTATGGCTACACCTTC	CASSQDTDNYGYTF
few	TRBD1	TRBV12-3/TRBV12-4	TRBJ2-3	TGTGCCAGCAGTCCTACAGGGGGCTTCGCAGATACGCAGTATTTT	CASSPTGGFADTQYF
few	TRBD1	TRBV7-9	TRBJ2-7	TGTGCCAGCAGCTTAGGGAGGGGACAGGGGGACGACGAGCAGTACTTC	CASSLGRGQGDDEQYF
few	TRBD2	TRBV20-1	TRBJ2-7	TGCAGTGCTAGAGATCTAGCGGGAGACGCCAAAGAGCAGTACTTC	CSARDLAGDAKEQYF
NA	TRBD2	TRBV4-3	TRBJ2-3	TGCGCCAGCAGCCAAGCAACGGGGGGGCCGGGAGATACGCAGTATTTT	CASSQATGGPGDTQYF
many	TRBD1	TRBV5-1	TRBJ2-1	TGCGCCAGCAGCGAATGGGACAGTGGGGAGCAGTTCTTC	CASSEWDSGEQFF
NA	NA	TRBV28	TRBJ1-2	TGTGCCAGCAGTCTTAAGGAAAGCTATGGCTACACCTTC	CASSLKESYGYTF
NA	NA	TRBV20-1	TRBJ2-3	TGCAGTGCTAGAGGCGGTCAGGCGACCAAACTCATGGATACGCAGTATTTT	CSARGGQATKLMDTQYF
NA	TRBD2	TRBV20-1	TRBJ2-1	TGCAGTGCTAGAGAAACTAGCGTTGAGCAGTTCTTC	CSARETSVEQFF
NA	TRBD1	TRBV28	TRBJ2-7	TGTGCCAGCAGTTTAACACAGGGGACCCACGAGCAGTACTTC	CASSLTQGTHEQYF
NA	NA	TRBV9	TRBJ2-7	TGTGCCAGCAGCGTCGGCGGGGCTAGCTCCTACGAGCAGTACTTC	CASSVGGASSYEQYF
NA	NA	TRBV29-1	TRBJ2-1	TGCAGCGTTGAGCCCGGAGTTAGCAGGAGCTCCTACAATGAGCAGTTCTTC	CSVEPGVSRSSYNEQFF
NA	NA	TRBV20-1	TRBJ2-2	TGCAGTGCTAGGATTTCCCCTCGGAAAGAACTTGCGAACACCGGGGAGCTGTTTTTT	CSARISPRKELANTGELFF
few	NA	TRBV6-5	TRBJ2-5	TGTGCCAGCAGTTACGACTGGTCAGTTCAAGAGACCCAGTACTTC	CASSYDWSVQETQYF
medium-sized	NA	TRBV7-9	TRBJ2-2	TGTGCCAGCACTCCCCGGAGCGGAGACACCGGGGAGCTGTTTTTT	CASTPRSGDTGELFF
few	NA	TRBV20-1	TRBJ2-7	TGCAGTGCTAGCGGGGCCCTAGCCACCATCTACGAGCAGTACTTC	CSASGALATIYEQYF